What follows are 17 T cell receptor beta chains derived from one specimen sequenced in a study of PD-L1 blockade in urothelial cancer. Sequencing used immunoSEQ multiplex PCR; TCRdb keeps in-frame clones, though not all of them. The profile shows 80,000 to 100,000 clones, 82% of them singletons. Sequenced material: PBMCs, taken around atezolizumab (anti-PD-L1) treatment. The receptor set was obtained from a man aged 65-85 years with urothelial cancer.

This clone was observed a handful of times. CDR3 region: CASSTLRDKGYTF. The CDR3 bases are TGTGCCAGCAGCACACTCAGGGATAAAGGCTACACCTTC. The gene calls are TRBV11-2 and TRBJ1-2; D is possibly TRBD1 (5 bases). Germline CDR1 is SGHAT and CDR2 is FQNNGV. The germline V and J ends were trimmed by 5 bases and 8 bases, with 15 bases remaining between them. CDR3 size: 13 residues.

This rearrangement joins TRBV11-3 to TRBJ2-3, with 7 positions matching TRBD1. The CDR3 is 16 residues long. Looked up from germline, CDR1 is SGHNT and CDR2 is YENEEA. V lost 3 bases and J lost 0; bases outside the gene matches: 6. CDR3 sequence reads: CASSFGTDSSTDTQYF. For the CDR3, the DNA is TGTGCCAGCAGCTTTGGGACAGACTCTAGCACAGATACGCAGTATTTT. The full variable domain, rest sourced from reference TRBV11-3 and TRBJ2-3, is EAGVVQSPRYKIIEKKQPVAFWCNPISGHNTLYWYLQNLGQGPELLIRYENEEAVDDSQLPKDRFSAERLKGVDSTLKIQPAELGDSAVYLCASSFGTDSSTDTQYFGPGTRLTVL.

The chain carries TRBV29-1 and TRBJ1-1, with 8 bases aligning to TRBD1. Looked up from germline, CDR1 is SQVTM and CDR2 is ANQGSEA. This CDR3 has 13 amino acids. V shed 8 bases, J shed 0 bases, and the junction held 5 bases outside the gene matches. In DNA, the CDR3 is TGCAGCTCCCGGGACAGGTTGAACACTGAAGCTTTCTTT. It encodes CSSRDRLNTEAFF. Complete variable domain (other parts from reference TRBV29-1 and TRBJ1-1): SAVISQKPSRDICQRGTSLTIQCQVDSQVTMMFWYRQQPGQSLTLIATANQGSEATYESGFVIDKFPISRPNLTFSTLTVSNMSPEDSSIYLCSSRDRLNTEAFFGQGTRLTVV.

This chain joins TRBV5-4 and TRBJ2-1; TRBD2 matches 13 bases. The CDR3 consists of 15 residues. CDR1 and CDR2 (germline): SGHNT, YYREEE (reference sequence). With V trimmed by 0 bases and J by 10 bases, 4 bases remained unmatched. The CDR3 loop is CASSLGTSGRGEQFF. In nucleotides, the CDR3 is TGTGCCAGCAGCTTGGGGACTAGCGGGAGAGGGGAGCAGTTCTTC.

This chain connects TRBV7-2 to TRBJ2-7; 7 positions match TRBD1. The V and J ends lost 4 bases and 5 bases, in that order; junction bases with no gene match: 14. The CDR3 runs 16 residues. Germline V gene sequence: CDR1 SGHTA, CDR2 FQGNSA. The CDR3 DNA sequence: TGTGCCAGCAGCTCCCGGACAGGCTACGTGGGTAACGAGCAGTACTTC. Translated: CASSSRTGYVGNEQYF. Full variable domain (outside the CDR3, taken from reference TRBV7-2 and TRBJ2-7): GAGVSQSPSNKVTEKGKDVELRCDPISGHTALYWYRQSLGQGLEFLIYFQGNSAPDKSGLPSDRFSAERTGGSVSTLTIQRTQQEDSAVYLCASSSRTGYVGNEQYFGPGTRLTVT.

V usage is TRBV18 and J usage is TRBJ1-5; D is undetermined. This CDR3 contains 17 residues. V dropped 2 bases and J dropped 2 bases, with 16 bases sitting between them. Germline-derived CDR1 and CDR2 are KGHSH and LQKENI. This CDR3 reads CASSPDRSSVGNQPQHF. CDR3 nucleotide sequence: TGTGCCAGCTCACCAGATCGGTCCTCGGTGGGCAATCAGCCCCAGCATTTT. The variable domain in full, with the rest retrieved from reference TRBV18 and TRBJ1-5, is NAGVMQNPRHLVRRRGQEARLRCSPMKGHSHVYWYRQLPEEGLKFMVYLQKENIIDESGMPKERFSAEFPKEGPSILRIQQVVRGDSAAYFCASSPDRSSVGNQPQHFGDGTRLSIL.

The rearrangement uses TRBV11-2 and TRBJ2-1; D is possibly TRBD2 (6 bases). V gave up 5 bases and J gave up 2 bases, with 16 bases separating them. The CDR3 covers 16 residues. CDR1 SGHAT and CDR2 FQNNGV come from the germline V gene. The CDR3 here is CASSRLAPKPYNEQFF. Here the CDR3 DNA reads TGTGCCAGCAGCCGTCTAGCGCCAAAGCCCTACAATGAGCAGTTCTTC.

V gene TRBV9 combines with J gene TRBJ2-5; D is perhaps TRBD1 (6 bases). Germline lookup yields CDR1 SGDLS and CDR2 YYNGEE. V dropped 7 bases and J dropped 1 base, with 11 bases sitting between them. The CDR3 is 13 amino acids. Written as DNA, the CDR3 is TGTGCCAGCGGGAAGGGGGTCCAAGAGACCCAGTACTTC. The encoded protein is CASGKGVQETQYF.

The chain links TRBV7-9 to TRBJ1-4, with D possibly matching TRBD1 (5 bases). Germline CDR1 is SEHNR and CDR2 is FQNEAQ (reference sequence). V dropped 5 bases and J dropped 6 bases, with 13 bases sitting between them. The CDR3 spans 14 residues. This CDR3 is CASSRRGTDEKLFF. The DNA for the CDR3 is TGTGCCAGCAGCCGCCGGGGGACGGATGAAAAACTGTTTTTT. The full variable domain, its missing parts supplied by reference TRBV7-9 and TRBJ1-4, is DTGVSQNPRHKITKRGQNVTFRCDPISEHNRLYWYRQTLGQGPEFLTYFQNEAQLEKSRLLSDRFSAERPKGSFSTLEIQRTEQGDSAMYLCASSRRGTDEKLFFGSGTQLSVL.

CDR3 sequence (DNA): TGTGCCAGCAGTTTGGGACACCTGAAAGAGACCCAGTACTTC. Protein sequence: CASSLGHLKETQYF. V usage is TRBV6-1 and J usage is TRBJ2-5; possibly TRBD1 for D (6 bases). V shed 5 bases and J shed 3 bases, with 13 bases lying between them. CDR3 length: 14 residues. CDR1 is MNHNS and CDR2 is SASEGT in the germline V gene.

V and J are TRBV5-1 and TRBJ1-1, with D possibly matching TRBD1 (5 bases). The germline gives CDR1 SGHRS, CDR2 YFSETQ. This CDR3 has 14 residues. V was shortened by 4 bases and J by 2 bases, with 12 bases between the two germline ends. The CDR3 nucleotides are TGCGCCAGCAGCCCACAGGCCTCCAACACTGAAGCTTTCTTT. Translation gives CASSPQASNTEAFF. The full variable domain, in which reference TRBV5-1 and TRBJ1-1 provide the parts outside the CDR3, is KAGVTQTPRYLIKTRGQQVTLSCSPISGHRSVSWYQQTPGQGLQFLFEYFSETQRNKGNFPGRFSGRQFSNSRSEMNVSTLELGDSALYLCASSPQASNTEAFFGQGTRLTVV.

The CDR3 loop is CASSSLLTGSYGYTF. Written as DNA, the CDR3 is TGTGCCAGCAGCTCCCTCCTGACAGGGAGCTATGGCTACACCTTC. This chain joins TRBV5-6 and TRBJ1-2, with TRBD1 identical over 7 bases. The CDR3 is 15 residues long. Germline CDR1 SGHDT, CDR2 YYEEEE. The J segment lost 4 bases and the V segment lost 3 bases, leaving 9 bases of the junction unmatched.

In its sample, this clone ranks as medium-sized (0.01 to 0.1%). CDR3 nucleotides: TGTGCCAGTACCTCTAGCGGGACGCGAGAGCAGTACTTC. Protein: CASTSSGTREQYF. The rearrangement links TRBV19 to TRBJ2-7; 9 nucleotides agree with TRBD2. Looked up from germline, CDR1 is LNHDA and CDR2 is SQIVND (reference sequence). This CDR3 is built from 13 residues. V gave up 7 bases and J gave up 7 bases; unmatched junction bases: 8.

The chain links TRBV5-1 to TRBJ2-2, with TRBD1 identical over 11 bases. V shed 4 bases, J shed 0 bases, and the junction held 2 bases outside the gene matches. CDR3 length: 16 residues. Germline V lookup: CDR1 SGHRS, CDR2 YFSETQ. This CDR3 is CASSVDRGPNTGELFF. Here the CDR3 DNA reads TGCGCCAGCAGCGTGGACAGGGGGCCGAACACCGGGGAGCTGTTTTTT.

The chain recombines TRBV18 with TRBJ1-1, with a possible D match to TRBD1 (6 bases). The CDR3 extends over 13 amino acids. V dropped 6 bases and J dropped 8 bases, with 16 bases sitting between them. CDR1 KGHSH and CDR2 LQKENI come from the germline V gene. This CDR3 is CASSSGQPLEAFF. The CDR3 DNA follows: TGTGCCAGCTCGTCGGGACAACCTTTGGAAGCTTTCTTT.

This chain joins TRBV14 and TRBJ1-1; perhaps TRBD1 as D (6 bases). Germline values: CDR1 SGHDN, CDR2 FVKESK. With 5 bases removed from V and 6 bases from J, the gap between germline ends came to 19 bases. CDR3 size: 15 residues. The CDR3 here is CASSDQGPPKAEAFF. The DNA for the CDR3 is TGTGCCAGCAGCGACCAGGGGCCTCCTAAGGCTGAAGCTTTCTTT.

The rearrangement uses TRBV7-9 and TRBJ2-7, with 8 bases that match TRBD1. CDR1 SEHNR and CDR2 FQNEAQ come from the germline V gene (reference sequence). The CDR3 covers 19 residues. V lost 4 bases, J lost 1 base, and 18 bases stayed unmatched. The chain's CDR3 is CASSSSSQRTGYGSYEQYF. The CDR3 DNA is TGTGCCAGCAGCTCCAGCTCCCAACGGACAGGGTATGGTTCCTACGAGCAGTACTTC.